This T cell receptor beta chain was documented in a study of PD-1 blockade in classical Hodgkin lymphoma. The patients all showed relapse after autologous stem cell transplantation, while their brentuximab vedotin exposure varied. Best response was recorded as complete response, partial response or progressive disease. CDR1 and CDR2 from the germline V gene are SGHNT and YYREEE (reference sequence). This CDR3 has 15 amino acids. J gave up 8 bases and V 4 bases, and 8 bases lay outside the gene matches. Here immunoSEQ multiplex PCR was the method, and the copy in TCRdb shows in-frame clones only, minus some. The profile covers about 28,000 clones, with roughly 83% appearing a single time and about 21% taken by the ten largest. By share of the sample, this clone is medium-sized.

The TCR originated in a human donor with classical Hodgkin lymphoma. The specimen comprised peripheral blood mononuclear cells (PBMCs), sampled before the second cycle of nivolumab. This chain joins TRBV5-4 and TRBJ1-4; 10 bases fit TRBD1. CDR3 nucleotides: TGTGCCAGCAGCCTTGGGGACAGGGGAATCGAAAAACTGTTTTTT. Encoded protein: CASSLGDRGIEKLFF.